The entry that follows covers one T cell receptor beta chain sequence. The target antigen is unknown. The CDR3 covers 12 residues. V trimming: 5 bases; J trimming: 7 bases; junction bases outside the gene matches: 2. This record belongs to a study of T cell repertoires in cytomegalovirus infection. Via MiXCR, TCRdb re-called the reads, giving one row per CDR3 protein. The table has some 150,000 distinct CDR3 sequences, 30% to 40% seen once. The specimen was CD8+ T cells from cultured PBMCs, collected from culture after CMV antigen stimulation. The rearrangement uses TRBV12-3 or TRBV12-4 and TRBJ1-2; TRBD1 matches 9 bases. This receptor was identified in a human donor in good health (CMV status not recorded). Some clones in this sample may be carry-over from other donors' samples. Here the CDR3 reads CASSRDRVGYTF. DNA for the CDR3: TGTGCCAGCAGTCGGGACAGGGTTGGCTACACCTTC.